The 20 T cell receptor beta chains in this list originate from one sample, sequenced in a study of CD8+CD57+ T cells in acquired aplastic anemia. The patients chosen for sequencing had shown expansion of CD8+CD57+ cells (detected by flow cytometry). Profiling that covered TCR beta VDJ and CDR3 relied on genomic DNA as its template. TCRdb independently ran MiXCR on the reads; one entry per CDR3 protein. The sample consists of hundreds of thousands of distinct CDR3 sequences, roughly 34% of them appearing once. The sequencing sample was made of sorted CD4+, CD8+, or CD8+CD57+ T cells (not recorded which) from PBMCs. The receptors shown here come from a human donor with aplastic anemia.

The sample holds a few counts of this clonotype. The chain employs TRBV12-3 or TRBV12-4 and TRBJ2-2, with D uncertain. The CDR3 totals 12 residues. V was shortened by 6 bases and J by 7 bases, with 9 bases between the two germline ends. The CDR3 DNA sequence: TGTGCCAGCAGGCGCGATAGCGGGGAGCTGTTTTTT. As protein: CASRRDSGELFF.

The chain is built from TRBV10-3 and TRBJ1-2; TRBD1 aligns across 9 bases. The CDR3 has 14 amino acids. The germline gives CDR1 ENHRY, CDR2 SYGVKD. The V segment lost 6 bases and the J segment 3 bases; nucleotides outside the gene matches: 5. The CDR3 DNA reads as TGTGCCATCAGGAACCGGGACAGGGACTATGGCTACACCTTC. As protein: CAIRNRDRDYGYTF.

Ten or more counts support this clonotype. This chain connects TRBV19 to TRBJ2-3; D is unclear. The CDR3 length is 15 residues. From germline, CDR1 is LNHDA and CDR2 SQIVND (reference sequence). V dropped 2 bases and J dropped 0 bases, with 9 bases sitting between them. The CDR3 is CASSITSISTDTQYF. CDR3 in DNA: TGTGCCAGTAGTATAACATCTATTAGCACAGATACGCAGTATTTT.

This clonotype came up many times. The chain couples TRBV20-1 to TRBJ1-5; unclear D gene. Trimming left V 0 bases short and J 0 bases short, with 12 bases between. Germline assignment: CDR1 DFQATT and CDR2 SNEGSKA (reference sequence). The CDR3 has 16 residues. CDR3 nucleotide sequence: TGCAGTGCTAGAGATGGGCAGCCTCATAGCAATCAGCCCCAGCATTTT. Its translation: CSARDGQPHSNQPQHF.

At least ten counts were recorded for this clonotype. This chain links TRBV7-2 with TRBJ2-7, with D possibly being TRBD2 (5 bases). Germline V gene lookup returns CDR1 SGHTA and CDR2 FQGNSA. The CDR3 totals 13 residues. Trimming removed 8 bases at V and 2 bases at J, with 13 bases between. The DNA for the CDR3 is TGTGCCAGCTCCGCCGACGGGGCCTACGAGCAGTACTTC. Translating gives CASSADGAYEQYF. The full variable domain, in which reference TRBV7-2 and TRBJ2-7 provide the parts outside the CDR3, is GAGVSQSPSNKVTEKGKDVELRCDPISGHTALYWYRQSLGQGLEFLIYFQGNSAPDKSGLPSDRFSAERTGGSVSTLTIQRTQQEDSAVYLCASSADGAYEQYFGPGTRLTVT.

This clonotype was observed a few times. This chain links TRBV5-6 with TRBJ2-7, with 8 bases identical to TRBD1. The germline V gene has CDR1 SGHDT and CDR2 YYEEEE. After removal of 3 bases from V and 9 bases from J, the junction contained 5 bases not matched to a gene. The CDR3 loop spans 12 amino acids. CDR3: CASSYDRGGQYF. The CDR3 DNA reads TGTGCCAGCAGCTACGACAGGGGCGGGCAGTACTTC.

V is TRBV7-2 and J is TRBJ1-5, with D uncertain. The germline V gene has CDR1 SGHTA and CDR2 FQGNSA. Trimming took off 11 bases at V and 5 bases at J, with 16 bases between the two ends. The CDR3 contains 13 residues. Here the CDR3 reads CAGTSSPDQPQHF. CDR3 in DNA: TGTGCCGGAACCTCCAGTCCTGATCAGCCCCAGCATTTT.

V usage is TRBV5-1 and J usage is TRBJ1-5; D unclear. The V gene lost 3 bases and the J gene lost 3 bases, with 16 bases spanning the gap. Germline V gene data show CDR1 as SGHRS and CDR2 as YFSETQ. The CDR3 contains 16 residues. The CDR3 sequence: CASSSTTRAYNQPQHF. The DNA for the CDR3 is TGCGCCAGCAGCTCCACGACACGCGCCTACAATCAGCCCCAGCATTTT.

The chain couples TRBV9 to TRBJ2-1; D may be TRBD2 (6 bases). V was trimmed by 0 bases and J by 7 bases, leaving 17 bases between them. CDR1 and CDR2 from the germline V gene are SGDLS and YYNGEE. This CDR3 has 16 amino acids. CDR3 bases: TGTGCCAGCAGCGTAGAAGGGGCGGGATCGGGGAATGAGCAGTTCTTC. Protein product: CASSVEGAGSGNEQFF.

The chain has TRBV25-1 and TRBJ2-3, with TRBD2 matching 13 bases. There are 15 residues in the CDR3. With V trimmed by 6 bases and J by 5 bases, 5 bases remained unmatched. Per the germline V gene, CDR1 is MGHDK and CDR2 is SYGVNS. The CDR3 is CASSIGLAGVDTQYF. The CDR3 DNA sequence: TGTGCCAGCAGCATCGGACTAGCGGGAGTAGATACGCAGTATTTT.

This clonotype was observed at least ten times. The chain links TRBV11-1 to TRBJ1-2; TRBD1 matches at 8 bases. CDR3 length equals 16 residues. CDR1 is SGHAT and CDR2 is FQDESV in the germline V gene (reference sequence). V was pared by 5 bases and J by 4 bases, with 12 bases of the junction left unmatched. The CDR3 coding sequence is TGTGCCAGCAGCATAACCGGACAGGGAGGCGCCTATGGCTACACCTTC. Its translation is CASSITGQGGAYGYTF.

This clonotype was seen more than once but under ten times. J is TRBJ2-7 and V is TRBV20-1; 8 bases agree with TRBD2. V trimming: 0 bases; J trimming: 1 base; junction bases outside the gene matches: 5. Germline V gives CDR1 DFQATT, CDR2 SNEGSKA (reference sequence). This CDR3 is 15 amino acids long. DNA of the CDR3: TGCAGTGCTAGAGATAGGGTAGCGGGGTCCTACGAGCAGTACTTC. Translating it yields CSARDRVAGSYEQYF.

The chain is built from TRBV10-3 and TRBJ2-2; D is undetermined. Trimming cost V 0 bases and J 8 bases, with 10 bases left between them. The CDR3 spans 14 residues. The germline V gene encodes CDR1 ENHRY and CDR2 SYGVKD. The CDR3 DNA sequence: TGTGCCATCAGTGAGTCGAAGGGTACAGGGGAGCTGTTTTTT. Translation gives CAISESKGTGELFF.

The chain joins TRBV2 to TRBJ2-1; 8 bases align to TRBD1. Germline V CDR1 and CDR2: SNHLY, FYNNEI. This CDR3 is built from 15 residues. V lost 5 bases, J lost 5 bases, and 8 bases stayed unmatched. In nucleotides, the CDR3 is TGTGCCAGCAGTCGATTGACAGGGGTCAACAATGAGCAGTTCTTC. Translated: CASSRLTGVNNEQFF. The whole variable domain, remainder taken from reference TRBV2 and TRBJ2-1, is EPEVTQTPSHQVTQMGQEVILRCVPISNHLYFYWYRQILGQKVEFLVSFYNNEISEKSEIFDDQFSVERPDGSNFTLKIRSTKLEDSAMYFCASSRLTGVNNEQFFGPGTRLTVL.

The CDR3 is CAWTGAGEGYEQFF. CDR3 bases: TGTGCCTGGACTGGGGCAGGGGAGGGTTATGAGCAGTTCTTC. V usage is TRBV19 and J usage is TRBJ2-1, with TRBD2 as a possible D gene (7 bases). Germline lookup yields CDR1 LNHDA and CDR2 SQIVND (reference sequence). The CDR3 consists of 14 residues. Trimming left V 11 bases short and J 8 bases short, with 22 bases between.

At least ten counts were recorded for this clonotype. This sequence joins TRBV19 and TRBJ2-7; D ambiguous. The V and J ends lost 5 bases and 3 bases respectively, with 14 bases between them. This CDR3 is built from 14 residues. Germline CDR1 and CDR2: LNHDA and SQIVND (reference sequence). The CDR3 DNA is TGTGCCAGTAGTCCCCAGGTGTTATACTACGAGCAGTACTTC. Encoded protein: CASSPQVLYYEQYF.

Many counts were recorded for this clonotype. DNA of the CDR3: TGTGCCAGCAGCTTAGGGACGGAAGCATATGGCTACACCTTC. Its protein product is CASSLGTEAYGYTF. V usage is TRBV5-6 and J usage is TRBJ1-2, with a possible D match to TRBD1 (5 bases). The germline CDR1 and CDR2 sequences are SGHDT and YYEEEE. This CDR3 has 14 amino acids. V lost 2 bases and J lost 5, with 13 bases in between.

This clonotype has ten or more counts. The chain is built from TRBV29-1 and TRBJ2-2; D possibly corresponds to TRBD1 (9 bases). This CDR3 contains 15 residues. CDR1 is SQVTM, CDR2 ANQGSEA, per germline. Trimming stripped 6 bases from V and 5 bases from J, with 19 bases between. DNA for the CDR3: TGCAGCGTCCGCGGGGGGACAGGGAGGACCGGGGAGCTGTTTTTT. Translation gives CSVRGGTGRTGELFF.

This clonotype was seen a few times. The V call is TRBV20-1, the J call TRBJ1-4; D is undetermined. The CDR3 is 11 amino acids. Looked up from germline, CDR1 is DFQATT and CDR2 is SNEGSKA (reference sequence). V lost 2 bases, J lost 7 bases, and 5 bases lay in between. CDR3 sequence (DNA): TGCAGTGCTAGACGTGGTGAAAAACTGTTTTTT. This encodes CSARRGEKLFF.

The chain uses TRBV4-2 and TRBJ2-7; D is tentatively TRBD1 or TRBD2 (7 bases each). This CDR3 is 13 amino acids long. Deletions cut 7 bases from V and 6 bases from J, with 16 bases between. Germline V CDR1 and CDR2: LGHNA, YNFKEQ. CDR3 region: CASTDRERGEQYF. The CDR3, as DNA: TGTGCCAGCACCGACAGGGAGCGGGGCGAGCAGTACTTC.